These T cell receptor beta chains were read from a single sample in a study of T-cell memory formation after mild COVID-19. One entry per CDR3 protein, called by TCRdb with MiXCR from the 5' RACE reads. The sample has approximately 390,000 distinct CDR3 sequences, around a sixth seen once; the top ten hold about a fifth. Sequencing input: PBMCs or a T cell subset sorted from them (not recorded which). The receptors were gathered from a man aged 18 to 30 who had mild COVID-19 (a few samples of this study predate the infection). Cell type and time point are not known. Each CDR3 is given with its conserved first and last residue.

>TRBJ2-5|TRBV6-2/TRBV6-3
CASSHRSPEETQYF
>TRBJ2-1|TRBV7-2
CASSLLSGGTYNEQFF
>TRBJ1-3|TRBV18
CASSPSPSSSGNTIYF
>TRBJ2-1|TRBV20-1
CSARPAPVSNEQFF
>TRBJ2-5|TRBV5-1
CASCKGDSQETQYF
>TRBJ2-5|TRBV6-2/TRBV6-3
CASRGNLETQYF
>TRBJ1-1|TRBV4-1
CASSQVGRSNTEAFF
>TRBJ2-1|TRBV7-6
CASSPKAGRTGAYNEQFF
>TRBJ1-1|TRBV5-4
CASSSREVEAFF
>TRBJ2-3|TRBV5-1
CASSLRPGPTDTQYF
>TRBJ2-1|TRBV6-5
CASSFLAGAEVEQFF
>TRBJ1-4|TRBV30
CAWSGGRWSEKLFF
>TRBJ1-6|TRBV20-1
CSARDPASSYNSPLHF
>TRBJ2-5|TRBV28
CASREGPRGQETQYF
>TRBJ2-7|TRBV27
CASPTIEAHSYEQYF
>TRBJ1-1|TRBV29-1
CSVRTEGSEAFF
>TRBJ2-3|TRBV12-3/TRBV12-4
CASISRSSTDTQYF
>TRBJ2-3|TRBV4-1
CASSQVGETDTQYF
>TRBJ2-1|TRBV20-1
CSALNSGSISGGPTTYNEQFF
>TRBJ2-3|TRBV6-2/TRBV6-3
CASSYRSGGDTDTQYF
>TRBJ2-7|TRBV11-2
CASSYRQGPSYEQYF
>TRBJ2-3|TRBV12-3/TRBV12-4
CASSFERHTDTQYF
>TRBJ1-2|TRBV6-6
CASSYRLLYTF
>TRBJ2-2|TRBV10-3
CANTPSGVGELFF
>TRBJ2-6|TRBV12-3/TRBV12-4
CASSGGGDSGANVLTF
>TRBJ1-4|TRBV5-1
CASSDPQGSNEKLFF
>TRBJ2-3|TRBV6-2/TRBV6-3
CASRGGRRDTQYF
>TRBJ2-2|TRBV6-5
CASSVQRGWTGELFF
>TRBJ2-3|TRBV24-1
CATAGLPSTDTQYF
>TRBJ1-1|TRBV7-9
CASSMRTGGTEAFF
>TRBJ2-5|TRBV4-2
CASSPAWGRGGGQTQYF
>TRBJ1-1|TRBV18
CASSPNQGGEAFF
>TRBJ2-5|TRBV5-6
CASSLGTVLQETQYF
>TRBJ2-3|TRBV11-2
CASSPWPGGSPDTQYF
>TRBJ2-3|TRBV25-1
CASTITDTQYF
>TRBJ2-2|TRBV30
CAWTQGANTGELFF
>TRBJ2-3|TRBV6-5
CASSYSTRRDTQYF
>TRBJ2-1|TRBV20-1
CSAPRAGGVYNEQFF
>TRBJ2-1|TRBV4-1
CASSQVAVSRGYEQFF
>TRBJ2-1|TRBV12-5
CASYREGLNEQFF
>TRBJ1-5|TRBV6-6
CASSYSAGDSNQPQHF
>TRBJ1-2|TRBV6-6
CASSRPPEGYTF
>TRBJ2-1|TRBV7-2
CASSWTSGVSNEQFF
>TRBJ1-2|TRBV7-2
CASSDRGLTGDYGYTF
>TRBJ2-3|TRBV12-3/TRBV12-4
CASRGRTGISDTQYF
>TRBJ2-2|TRBV20-1
CSARVGRGATGELFF
>TRBJ2-1|TRBV11-2
CASRAPGADEQFF
>TRBJ1-3|TRBV7-6
CASSLTPLGAGGNTIYF
>TRBJ2-1|TRBV20-1
CSAKSGGPYNEQFF
>TRBJ1-1|TRBV5-1
CASSLGPGGGNTEAFF
>TRBJ2-3|TRBV29-1
CSVGVLAGDYTDTQYF
>TRBJ2-5|TRBV12-3/TRBV12-4
CASSSGGGGETQYF
>TRBJ2-2|TRBV29-1
CSAGASGGTGELFF
>TRBJ2-5|TRBV3-1
CASSRLRTRGETQYF
>TRBJ2-5|TRBV12-3/TRBV12-4
CASSRNSGGQETQYF
>TRBJ1-1|TRBV12-3/TRBV12-4
CASSLTNTEAFF